This passage covers 18 T cell receptor beta chains from one sample sequenced in a study of OX40 agonist ivuxolimab in advanced cancers. Assay used: immunoSEQ multiplex PCR; TCRdb lists only in-frame clones, some missing. The sample consists of roughly 56,000 clones, roughly 82% of them appearing once. The source was CD4+ or CD8+ T cells sorted from blood, collected in a trial of the OX40 agonist ivuxolimab. These receptors all stem from an adult with an advanced solid tumor such as melanoma, head and neck, liver or kidney cancer.

On this clone itself: The junction departs from germline at one end; a sequencing error may be responsible. The rearrangement links TRBV7-7 to TRBJ2-2, with 8 nucleotides matching TRBD2. Looked up from germline, CDR1 is SSHAT and CDR2 is FNYEAQ (reference sequence). This CDR3 spans 15 amino acids. In nucleotides, the CDR3 is TGTGCTAGCAGTGTCGGGACGGGAGGGGCCGGGGAGCTGTTTTTT. Translation gives CASSVGTGGAGELFF. The whole variable domain, filled in from reference TRBV7-7 and TRBJ2-2, reads GAGVSQSPRYKVTKRGQDVTLRCDPISSHATLYWYQQALGQGPEFLTYFNYEAQPDKSGLPSDRFSAERPEGSISTLTIQRTEQRDSAMYRCASSVGTGGAGELFFGEGSRLTVL.

This chain links TRBV4-3 with TRBJ1-2; possibly TRBD1 for D (5 bases). CDR1 and CDR2 (germline): LGHNA, YSLEER. The CDR3 totals 15 residues. Trimming took 0 bases from V and 4 from J, leaving 12 bases between them. In nucleotides, the CDR3 is TGCGCCAGCAGCCAAGATCGGGGGTTTAGCTATGGCTACACCTTC. This encodes CASSQDRGFSYGYTF.

CDR3 region: CASSLNGGRGYTF. For the CDR3, the DNA is TGTGCCAGCAGCTTAAACGGCGGGCGCGGCTACACCTTC. This chain connects TRBV11-2 to TRBJ1-2; D gene unclear. V lost 2 bases to trimming and J lost 8 bases, with 12 bases between them. The CDR3 is 13 amino acids. CDR1 is SGHAT, CDR2 FQNNGV, per germline.

The genes are TRBV19 and TRBJ1-1; 8 bases are shared with TRBD1. This CDR3 has 13 residues. Germline V lookup: CDR1 LNHDA, CDR2 SQIVND (reference sequence). The ends lost 2 bases at V and 6 bases at J; junction bases unmatched: 2. This CDR3 reads CASSIQGAAEAFF. CDR3 DNA: TGTGCCAGTAGTATACAGGGGGCGGCTGAAGCTTTCTTT.

The V gene is TRBV5-1, the J gene TRBJ2-1; the match to TRBD1 covers 12 bases. There are 16 residues in the CDR3. With V trimmed by 4 bases and J by 2 bases, 4 bases remained unmatched. Germline V gene sequence: CDR1 SGHRS, CDR2 YFSETQ. The CDR3 here is CASSPGTGGAYNEQFF. The CDR3 nucleotides read TGCGCCAGCAGCCCCGGGACAGGGGGCGCCTACAATGAGCAGTTCTTC.

The V gene is TRBV6-5, the J gene TRBJ2-3, with 9 bases fitting TRBD2. Germline trimming cut 6 bases from V and 2 bases from J; bases unmatched to any gene: 6. The V gene's germline CDR1 is MNHEY and CDR2 SVGAGI. CDR3 length: 15 residues. CDR3 in DNA: TGTGCCAGCAGACCGGGACTAGCCTTCACAGATACGCAGTATTTT. Protein product: CASRPGLAFTDTQYF.

This rearrangement joins TRBV5-1 to TRBJ2-3, with D possibly matching TRBD1 (6 bases). V dropped 0 bases and J dropped 0 bases, with 11 bases sitting between them. The germline V gene encodes CDR1 SGHRS and CDR2 YFSETQ. This CDR3 is 16 amino acids long. The CDR3 protein is CASSLVSGASTDTQYF. In DNA, the CDR3 is TGCGCCAGCAGCTTGGTTTCAGGGGCTAGCACAGATACGCAGTATTTT.

The rearrangement uses TRBV14 and TRBJ2-5, with D uncertain. The J call could be wrong; TRBJ2-7 is a better fit for the DNA end. Germline V gene sequence: CDR1 SGHDN, CDR2 FVKESK. The CDR3 covers 14 residues. CDR3 coding DNA: TGTGCCAGCAGCCAAGAGTTCCTCTCCTACGAGCAGTACTTC. As protein: CASSQEFLSYEQYF.

The table lists this clone with a few counts. Different DNA sequences within this sample yield the same CDR3. The chain is built from TRBV7-2 and TRBJ2-1, with a weak D call TRBD2 (7 bases). The CDR3 is 16 residues long. The germline V and J ends were trimmed by 1 base and 8 bases, with 18 bases remaining between them. Germline CDR1 is SGHTA and CDR2 is FQGNSA. CDR3 in amino acids: CASSLGLIRGGDEQFF. Written as DNA, the CDR3 is TGTGCCAGCAGCTTAGGATTGATTAGGGGGGGTGATGAGCAGTTCTTC.

The chain uses TRBV27 and TRBJ2-1; TRBD2 matches at 14 bases. Per germline, CDR1 MNHEY and CDR2 SMNVEV (reference sequence). Trimming took 7 bases from V and 5 from J; bases not matched to a gene: 7. The CDR3 is 16 residues long. The CDR3: CASTRLGLAGDNEQFF. The CDR3 DNA follows: TGTGCCAGCACGCGGTTGGGACTAGCGGGGGACAATGAGCAGTTCTTC.

CDR3 DNA sequence: TGTGCCAGCAGCTTAGCGGGGGGAATTTACGAGCAGTACTTC. Its protein is CASSLAGGIYEQYF. The chain recombines TRBV7-2 with TRBJ2-7; a possible D gene is TRBD2 (6 bases). This CDR3 has 14 residues. The germline V gene has CDR1 SGHTA and CDR2 FQGNSA. With 0 bases removed from V and 4 bases from J, the gap between germline ends came to 10 bases.

V and J are TRBV10-1 and TRBJ1-1, with a weak D call TRBD1 (5 bases). Germline V gene lookup returns CDR1 WNHNN and CDR2 SYGVQD (reference sequence). Trimming cost V 0 bases and J 2 bases, with 13 bases left between them. The CDR3 extends over 16 amino acids. The CDR3 region is CASSESKPGLNTEAFF. CDR3 in DNA: TGCGCCAGCAGTGAGTCGAAGCCGGGACTAAACACTGAAGCTTTCTTT.

The V call is TRBV18, the J call TRBJ1-1, with D uncertain. Per germline, CDR1 KGHSH and CDR2 LQKENI. This CDR3 has 16 residues. V lost 1 base and J 3 bases, leaving 15 bases between the germline ends. As DNA, the CDR3 is TGTGCCAGCTCACCACGGAGTCGGTCTTGGGACACTGAAGCTTTCTTT. Residues: CASSPRSRSWDTEAFF. Together with reference TRBV18 and TRBJ1-1, the CDR3 gives the full variable domain: NAGVMQNPRHLVRRRGQEARLRCSPMKGHSHVYWYRQLPEEGLKFMVYLQKENIIDESGMPKERFSAEFPKEGPSILRIQQVVRGDSAAYFCASSPRSRSWDTEAFFGQGTRLTVV.

J is TRBJ2-2 and V is TRBV6-5; TRBD1 matches at 9 bases. This CDR3 contains 14 residues. Unmatched junction bases numbered 2, after V lost 6 bases and J lost 3 bases. CDR1 and CDR2 (germline): MNHEY, SVGAGI. CDR3 amino acids: CASSRTGDTGELFF. CDR3 DNA sequence: TGTGCCAGCAGCCGGACAGGGGACACCGGGGAGCTGTTTTTT.

The chain joins TRBV7-9 to TRBJ1-2, with D possibly being TRBD1 (6 bases). CDR1 SEHNR and CDR2 FQNEAQ come from the germline V gene (reference sequence). Trimming removed 1 base at V and 7 bases at J, with 19 bases between. The CDR3 extends over 16 amino acids. CDR3 in DNA: TGTGCCAGCAGCTTAGGCCTTGGACAGTACTGGGGTGGCTACACCTTC. Amino acids: CASSLGLGQYWGGYTF.

The V and J genes are TRBV5-1 and TRBJ1-2; 7 nucleotides agree with TRBD1. Germline trimming cut 0 bases from V and 6 bases from J; bases unmatched to any gene: 2. There are 13 residues in the CDR3. Germline CDR1 is SGHRS and CDR2 is YFSETQ. CDR3 in DNA: TGCGCCAGCAGCTTGGCACAGGGGAATGGCTACACCTTC. Translating gives CASSLAQGNGYTF.

The chain employs TRBV29-1 and TRBJ2-2; no definite D call. The CDR3 is made up of 14 amino acids. Germline CDR1 SQVTM, CDR2 ANQGSEA. V lost 1 base to trimming and J lost 3 bases, with 9 bases between them. CDR3 sequence: CSVEGPLYTGELFF. In DNA, the CDR3 is TGCAGCGTTGAAGGTCCCCTCTACACCGGGGAGCTGTTTTTT.

This rearrangement joins TRBV10-3 to TRBJ2-1; the D gene is possibly TRBD1 (6 bases). Per germline, CDR1 ENHRY and CDR2 SYGVKD. Trimming removed 8 bases from V and 5 bases from J, with 13 bases in between. This CDR3 has 13 amino acids. CDR3 in amino acids: CAIGGGFNNEQFF. The CDR3 DNA sequence: TGTGCCATCGGGGGCGGGTTTAACAATGAGCAGTTCTTC.